This is a list of T cell receptor beta chains from one sample in a study of blood T cell repertoires in COVID-19. Produced via immunoSEQ multiplex PCR; TCRdb's table is partial and in-frame only. The sample consists of nearly 300,000 clones, 70% to 85% of them appearing once. Sequencing was done on a sample of peripheral blood. The receptors shown here come from a human donor with COVID-19, enrolled during active disease. The donor label of this sample is uncertain. The CDR3 runs from the conserved cysteine through the conserved F or W. The order of the fields is clone size, J gene, D gene, V gene, CDR3 length, CDR3 DNA, CDR3 protein. The D gene is left open where the match is weak. Not all rows give a size; the values are once, few, many and, for expanded clones, a class.

clone_size: NA
j_call: TRBJ1-5
d_call: TRBD1
v_call: TRBV28
cdr3_length: 14
cdr3_nt: TGTGCCAGCAGTCCCCGGACAGGGGCCGGGCCCCAGCATTTT
cdr3_aa: CASSPRTGAGPQHF

clone_size: NA
j_call: TRBJ2-5
d_call: NA
v_call: TRBV5-1
cdr3_length: 14
cdr3_nt: TGCGCCAGCAGCTTGGCCATAGCCCAAGAGACCCAGTACTTC
cdr3_aa: CASSLAIAQETQYF

clone_size: many
j_call: TRBJ2-3
d_call: NA
v_call: TRBV28
cdr3_length: 14
cdr3_nt: TGTGCCAGCACTGCGGATAGTGTGTCAGATACGCAGTATTTT
cdr3_aa: CASTADSVSDTQYF

clone_size: NA
j_call: TRBJ1-5
d_call: NA
v_call: TRBV11-1
cdr3_length: 15
cdr3_nt: TGTGCCAGCAGCTTAGGAGGGAGTGGTAATCAGCCCCAGCATTTT
cdr3_aa: CASSLGGSGNQPQHF

clone_size: once
j_call: TRBJ2-1
d_call: NA
v_call: TRBV9
cdr3_length: 14
cdr3_nt: TGTGCCAGCAGCCCCCAGGGGCCACCGTCGGCTCAGTTCTTC
cdr3_aa: CASSPQGPPSAQFF

clone_size: NA
j_call: TRBJ1-2
d_call: NA
v_call: TRBV4-2
cdr3_length: 16
cdr3_nt: TGTGCCAGCAGCCAAGGCTTACAGCAGACTAACTATGGCTACACCTTC
cdr3_aa: CASSQGLQQTNYGYTF

clone_size: NA
j_call: TRBJ1-2
d_call: NA
v_call: TRBV19
cdr3_length: 13
cdr3_nt: TGTGCCAGTAGTAGGCCCGCTAACTATGGCTACACCTTC
cdr3_aa: CASSRPANYGYTF

clone_size: NA
j_call: TRBJ2-1
d_call: TRBD2
v_call: TRBV5-4
cdr3_length: 17
cdr3_nt: TGTGCCAGCAGCTCTTACCCCCTAGCGGGAGGCTCCCGCGAGCAGTTCTTC
cdr3_aa: CASSSYPLAGGSREQFF

clone_size: NA
j_call: TRBJ1-1
d_call: NA
v_call: TRBV6-5
cdr3_length: 14
cdr3_nt: TGTGCCAGCACCACGATAGGCGGGGACACTGAAGCTTTCTTT
cdr3_aa: CASTTIGGDTEAFF

clone_size: NA
j_call: TRBJ1-6
d_call: TRBD1
v_call: TRBV5-1
cdr3_length: 16
cdr3_nt: TGCGCCAGCAGCTTGGTTGGGACAGGGCAAGTTTCACCCCTCCACTTT
cdr3_aa: CASSLVGTGQVSPLHF

clone_size: NA
j_call: TRBJ2-3
d_call: NA
v_call: TRBV28
cdr3_length: 17
cdr3_nt: TGTGCCAGCAGTCGGGCGGGTGTTAGCACTAGCACAGATACGCAGTATTTT
cdr3_aa: CASSRAGVSTSTDTQYF

clone_size: once
j_call: TRBJ2-1
d_call: TRBD2
v_call: TRBV4-3
cdr3_length: 16
cdr3_nt: TGCGCCAGCAGCCGCTCTGGGCGGGGGAGAGCGGATGAGCAGTTCTTC
cdr3_aa: CASSRSGRGRADEQFF

clone_size: NA
j_call: TRBJ2-2
d_call: TRBD2
v_call: TRBV19
cdr3_length: 14
cdr3_nt: TGTGCCAGTAGTAACCTAGCGGGTACCGGGGAGCTGTTTTTT
cdr3_aa: CASSNLAGTGELFF

clone_size: NA
j_call: TRBJ1-3
d_call: NA
v_call: TRBV5-1
cdr3_length: 16
cdr3_nt: TGCGCCAGCAGCTTGGCCCCAGGGACATCTGGAAACACCATATATTTT
cdr3_aa: CASSLAPGTSGNTIYF

clone_size: few
j_call: TRBJ1-5
d_call: NA
v_call: TRBV19
cdr3_length: 16
cdr3_nt: TGTGCCACCCTACCACATGGACAGAGTAGCAATCAGCCCCAGCATTTT
cdr3_aa: CATLPHGQSSNQPQHF

clone_size: NA
j_call: TRBJ1-6
d_call: NA
v_call: TRBV19
cdr3_length: 15
cdr3_nt: TGTGCCAGTAGTACGCTTGTGACCGGGGATTCACCCCTCCACTTT
cdr3_aa: CASSTLVTGDSPLHF

clone_size: NA
j_call: TRBJ2-7
d_call: TRBD2
v_call: TRBV5-1
cdr3_length: 16
cdr3_nt: TGCGCCAGCAAGCCCTTTGCGGGAGTCTCGGGGGGCGAGCAGTACTTC
cdr3_aa: CASKPFAGVSGGEQYF

clone_size: NA
j_call: TRBJ1-1
d_call: TRBD1
v_call: TRBV6-2/TRBV6-3
cdr3_length: 18
cdr3_nt: TGTGCCAGCAGTTACCATCTCGGGACAGGGGGCCTGAACACTGAAGCTTTCTTT
cdr3_aa: CASSYHLGTGGLNTEAFF

clone_size: NA
j_call: TRBJ2-2
d_call: TRBD1
v_call: TRBV27
cdr3_length: 15
cdr3_nt: TGTGCCAGCAGGATAGGGACAGGCTTTGCCGGGGAGCTGTTTTTT
cdr3_aa: CASRIGTGFAGELFF

clone_size: NA
j_call: TRBJ2-1
d_call: NA
v_call: TRBV19
cdr3_length: 11
cdr3_nt: TGTGCCAGTAGTGGAACAGGGTCATTGTTCTTC
cdr3_aa: CASSGTGSLFF

clone_size: NA
j_call: TRBJ2-7
d_call: TRBD2
v_call: TRBV7-2
cdr3_length: 15
cdr3_nt: TGTGCCAGCAGCTTAGAAGCGGGAGGGCCCTACGAGCAGTACTTC
cdr3_aa: CASSLEAGGPYEQYF

clone_size: NA
j_call: TRBJ2-2
d_call: NA
v_call: TRBV2
cdr3_length: 15
cdr3_nt: TGTGCCAGCAGTGGAGGGAGTTCGAACACCGGGGAGCTGTTTTTT
cdr3_aa: CASSGGSSNTGELFF

clone_size: NA
j_call: TRBJ2-5
d_call: TRBD2
v_call: TRBV6-2/TRBV6-3
cdr3_length: 15
cdr3_nt: TGTGCCAGCAGTTCTAGCGGGCCCTTAGCAGAGACCCAGTACTTC
cdr3_aa: CASSSSGPLAETQYF

clone_size: NA
j_call: TRBJ2-3
d_call: TRBD1
v_call: TRBV7-2
cdr3_length: 14
cdr3_nt: TGTGCCAGCAGCTTAGCTGGAAGGACAGGTGCCTCGTATTTT
cdr3_aa: CASSLAGRTGASYF

clone_size: NA
j_call: TRBJ1-2
d_call: TRBD1
v_call: TRBV27
cdr3_length: 13
cdr3_nt: TGTGCCAGCAGTTTATATACAGGGGACGGCTACACCTTC
cdr3_aa: CASSLYTGDGYTF

clone_size: NA
j_call: TRBJ2-2
d_call: NA
v_call: TRBV27
cdr3_length: 15
cdr3_nt: TGTGCCAGCAGTTTTTCGGGGACGAACACCGGGGAGCTGTTTTTT
cdr3_aa: CASSFSGTNTGELFF

clone_size: NA
j_call: TRBJ1-2
d_call: NA
v_call: TRBV6-5
cdr3_length: 13
cdr3_nt: TGTGCCAGCAGTTACTCGACTGGAGGTGGCTACACCTTC
cdr3_aa: CASSYSTGGGYTF

clone_size: few
j_call: TRBJ2-7
d_call: TRBD1
v_call: TRBV19
cdr3_length: 16
cdr3_nt: TGTGCCAGTACCGCTTTCGGACAGGCCCAGGGGAACGAGCAGTACTTC
cdr3_aa: CASTAFGQAQGNEQYF

clone_size: few
j_call: TRBJ1-1
d_call: TRBD1
v_call: TRBV6-5
cdr3_length: 13
cdr3_nt: TGTGCCAGCAAGACAGGGGGCTTCACTGAAGCTTTCTTT
cdr3_aa: CASKTGGFTEAFF

clone_size: NA
j_call: TRBJ1-4
d_call: TRBD1
v_call: TRBV30
cdr3_length: 14
cdr3_nt: TGTGCCTGGAGTTTGGACAGGTCCCGTGAAAAACTGTTTTTT
cdr3_aa: CAWSLDRSREKLFF

clone_size: NA
j_call: TRBJ1-1
d_call: TRBD1
v_call: TRBV19
cdr3_length: 14
cdr3_nt: TGTGCCAGTAGGAACATCCGGGACAGGGACGCAGCTTTCTTT
cdr3_aa: CASRNIRDRDAAFF

clone_size: NA
j_call: TRBJ2-1
d_call: TRBD2
v_call: TRBV2
cdr3_length: 17
cdr3_nt: TGTGCCAGCAGACGAGGGACTCCGGGACTAGATTACAATGAGCAGTTCTTC
cdr3_aa: CASRRGTPGLDYNEQFF

clone_size: NA
j_call: TRBJ1-6
d_call: NA
v_call: TRBV30
cdr3_length: 13
cdr3_nt: TGTGCCTGGAGGGAGAGTCCTAATTCACCCCTCCACTTT
cdr3_aa: CAWRESPNSPLHF

clone_size: NA
j_call: TRBJ2-7
d_call: TRBD2
v_call: TRBV14
cdr3_length: 15
cdr3_nt: TGTGCCAGCAGCCTATGGAGTAGCGGGAGTTACGAGCAGTACTTC
cdr3_aa: CASSLWSSGSYEQYF

clone_size: NA
j_call: TRBJ1-6
d_call: NA
v_call: TRBV6-5
cdr3_length: 14
cdr3_nt: TGTGCCAGCAGGGGGGTGGGGGGAGATTCACCCCTCCACTTT
cdr3_aa: CASRGVGGDSPLHF

clone_size: NA
j_call: TRBJ2-7
d_call: TRBD2
v_call: TRBV7-9
cdr3_length: 14
cdr3_nt: TGTGCCAGCAGCCACCCCGGAAGCGGGAGTGAGCAGTACTTC
cdr3_aa: CASSHPGSGSEQYF

clone_size: NA
j_call: TRBJ1-2
d_call: NA
v_call: TRBV30
cdr3_length: 12
cdr3_nt: TGTGCCGTGGGGCAGACTAACTATGGCTACACCTTC
cdr3_aa: CAVGQTNYGYTF

clone_size: NA
j_call: TRBJ2-3
d_call: TRBD2
v_call: TRBV7-8
cdr3_length: 17
cdr3_nt: TGTGCCAGCAGCGCGAGACTAGCGGGAGACGAGACAGATACGCAGTATTTT
cdr3_aa: CASSARLAGDETDTQYF

clone_size: once
j_call: TRBJ1-1
d_call: TRBD1
v_call: TRBV19
cdr3_length: 15
cdr3_nt: TGTGCCAGTAGTGGGGACAGGGGGATGAACACTGAAGCTTTCTTT
cdr3_aa: CASSGDRGMNTEAFF

clone_size: NA
j_call: TRBJ2-1
d_call: TRBD2
v_call: TRBV19
cdr3_length: 18
cdr3_nt: TGTGCCAGTAGTATTCAGAGGCTAGCGGGAGCTCAAAACAATGAGCAGTTCTTC
cdr3_aa: CASSIQRLAGAQNNEQFF